This is a list of T cell receptor beta chains from one sample in a study of blood T cell repertoires in COVID-19. Here immunoSEQ multiplex PCR was the method, and the copy in TCRdb shows in-frame clones only, minus some. The table has roughly 350,000 clones, around nine tenths seen once. Material: peripheral blood. Source of these receptors: a woman aged 18 to 35 who had recovered from COVID-19. The CDR3 runs from the conserved cysteine through the conserved F or W.

>TRBV5-4|TRBJ2-6
CASSLEAGGRVGANVLTF
>TRBV12-3/TRBV12-4|TRBJ2-3
CASRQQDTDTQYF
>TRBV29-1|TRBJ1-2
CSVEDGTGVYGYTF
>TRBV2|TRBJ2-5
CASRAGEQETQYF
>TRBV3-1/TRBV3-2|TRBJ2-4
CASSGTSVNIQYF
>TRBV19|TRBJ2-5
CASRDSDEETQYF
>TRBV27|TRBJ1-1
CASKRFGGTEAFF
>TRBV27|TRBJ2-2
CASSLSPQGATGELFF
>TRBV30|TRBJ1-2
CAWSQGSSYGYTF
>TRBV5-4|TRBJ1-5
CASSLDGGVDQPQHF
>TRBV27|TRBJ2-1
CASSSRLAPKGQYEQFF
>TRBV6-5|TRBJ1-1
CASSTQGNTEAFF
>TRBV7-9|TRBJ2-5
CASSLALAPRGETQYF
>TRBV5-5|TRBJ1-6
CASSLTGGTSPLHF
>TRBV30|TRBJ1-1
CADKGQGNTEAFF